The 15 T cell receptor beta chains below were found in one sample sequenced in a study of CD8 T cells in Susac syndrome (dated by TCRdb to between 2019 and 2020). Library creation used the immunoSEQ multiplex PCR assay. RNA was extracted using the RNeasy kit, and roughly 0.5 to 1 microgram was reverse transcribed with random hexamers. In-frame beta chains were kept once TCRdb had trimmed the public reads at Q25 with fastp and called clones with MiXCR. Rows merge per CDR3 protein into single entries with the most common DNA and genes. The sample records 100,000 to 150,000 distinct CDR3 sequences, around 94% of which are singletons. 0.21% of the sample goes to the ten largest clones. The sample consisted of CD8+ T cells from PBMCs. The source of these receptors is a human donor with Susac syndrome.

This sequence joins TRBV20-1 and TRBJ2-7, with TRBD1 identical over 7 bases. J was trimmed by 2 bases and V by 6 bases; bases with no gene match: 7. Germline loops: CDR1 DFQATT, CDR2 SNEGSKA (reference sequence). The CDR3 spans 13 residues. CDR3 bases: TGCAGTGCAACCGGGACAGAGACCTACGAGCAGTACTTC. Its translation: CSATGTETYEQYF.

V and J are TRBV15 and TRBJ2-1, with D maybe TRBD1 (5 bases). Germline V gene sequence: CDR1 LNHNV, CDR2 YYDKDF (reference sequence). The CDR3 extends over 15 amino acids. Trimming removed 8 bases at V and 6 bases at J, with 20 bases between. CDR3 coding DNA: TGTGCCACCCATATTCAGGGCTACTCATTCAATGAGCAGTTCTTC. Translated: CATHIQGYSFNEQFF.

The J gene is TRBJ2-1, the V gene TRBV14; D remains unclear. Trimming stripped 1 base from V and 10 bases from J, with 8 bases between. CDR3 size: 12 residues. The germline V gene has CDR1 SGHDN and CDR2 FVKESK. The CDR3 sequence: CASSQVGREQFF. In DNA, the CDR3 is TGTGCCAGCAGCCAAGTCGGTCGCGAGCAGTTCTTC.

This clonotype is a singleton in its sample. The rearrangement uses TRBV9 and TRBJ1-3; weak D call: TRBD1 (6 bases). Trimming shortened V by 3 bases and J by 0 bases, and 13 bases separated the two germline ends. Germline CDR1 reads SGDLS; CDR2 reads YYNGEE. The CDR3 length is 16 residues. In nucleotides, the CDR3 is TGTGCCAGCAGCGAGACAGGCTCTCACTCTGGAAACACCATATATTTT. Protein product: CASSETGSHSGNTIYF.

V usage is TRBV20-1 and J usage is TRBJ2-1; maybe TRBD1 (5 bases). Trimming removed 0 bases at V and 9 bases at J, with 18 bases between. CDR1 is DFQATT, CDR2 SNEGSKA, per germline (reference sequence). The CDR3 consists of 15 residues. The CDR3 DNA reads TGCAGTGCTAGAGACGAACCAGGGTTTTTAAGTGAGCAGTTCTTC. Translated, it gives CSARDEPGFLSEQFF.

The chain carries TRBV12-3 or TRBV12-4 and TRBJ1-5; D gene ambiguous. With 3 bases removed from V and 1 base from J, the gap between germline ends came to 13 bases. The CDR3 covers 16 residues. The CDR3 DNA reads TGTGCCAGCAGTTTGTTTGGGGTGACCAGCAATCAGCCCCAGCATTTT. It specifies CASSLFGVTSNQPQHF.

J is TRBJ2-3 and V is TRBV7-9; possibly TRBD1 or TRBD2 for D (6 bases each). The germline V gene has CDR1 SEHNR and CDR2 FQNEAQ (reference sequence). Trimming took 1 base from V and 2 from J, leaving 7 bases between them. The CDR3 runs 14 residues. For the CDR3, the DNA is TGTGCCAGCAGCTTAGGGGGGGCCACAGATACGCAGTATTTT. Translation: CASSLGGATDTQYF.

The chain links TRBV13 to TRBJ2-2; 7 bases match TRBD2. This CDR3 comprises 20 residues. The ends lost 4 bases at V and 0 bases at J; junction bases unmatched: 17. Germline V gene lookup returns CDR1 PRHDT and CDR2 FYEKMQ (reference sequence). The CDR3 is CASSSPRGRALIANTGELFF. The CDR3 region has the DNA TGTGCCAGCAGCTCACCTCGGGGGAGGGCCCTCATCGCGAACACCGGGGAGCTGTTTTTT. Drawing the rest from reference TRBV13 and TRBJ2-2, the complete variable domain is AAGVIQSPRHLIKEKRETATLKCYPIPRHDTVYWYQQGPGQDPQFLISFYEKMQSDKGSIPDRFSAQQFSDYHSELNMSSLELGDSALYFCASSSPRGRALIANTGELFFGEGSRLTVL.

The chain carries TRBV7-2 and TRBJ2-7, with 7 bases matching TRBD2. The junction had 9 bases not matched to a gene; V was cut back by 0 bases and J by 1 base. The germline CDR1 and CDR2 sequences are SGHTA and FQGNSA. The CDR3 loop spans 17 amino acids. Written as DNA, the CDR3 is TGTGCCAGCAGCTTAGCGCCCCTAAGCGGGATTTCCTACGAGCAGTACTTC. This encodes CASSLAPLSGISYEQYF.

The V call is TRBV7-9, the J call TRBJ2-5, with D uncertain. The CDR3 is 13 residues long. Between the trimmed V and J ends, which lost 4 bases and 4 bases, there was a span of 10 bases. Germline CDR1 reads SEHNR; CDR2 reads FQNEAQ (reference sequence). The CDR3 spells CASSSDFGETQYF. Here the CDR3 DNA reads TGTGCCAGCAGCTCAGACTTCGGAGAGACCCAGTACTTC.

This clonotype was seen only once. The rearrangement uses TRBV28 and TRBJ1-1; D remains unclear. Between the trimmed V and J ends, which lost 2 bases and 6 bases, there was a span of 7 bases. The CDR3 runs 12 residues. CDR1 MDHEN and CDR2 SYDVKM come from the germline V gene. CDR3 bases: TGTGCCAGCAGTTTACCCCCAGCTGAAGCTTTCTTT. This gives the protein CASSLPPAEAFF. The variable domain in full, with the rest retrieved from reference TRBV28 and TRBJ1-1, is DVKVTQSSRYLVKRTGEKVFLECVQDMDHENMFWYRQDPGLGLRLIYFSYDVKMKEKGDIPEGYSVSREKKERFSLILESASTNQTSMYLCASSLPPAEAFFGQGTRLTVV.

The chain is built from TRBV5-6 and TRBJ2-5; 8 nucleotides agree with TRBD1. Trimming took 9 bases from V and 1 from J; bases not matched to a gene: 11. The length of the CDR3 is 15 residues. CDR1 and CDR2 (germline): SGHDT, YYEEEE. Here the CDR3 DNA reads TGTGCCACCCGCGGCCAGGGGGCATCCCAAGAGACCCAGTACTTC. This translates into CATRGQGASQETQYF.

This chain connects TRBV11-1 to TRBJ2-5; D may be TRBD2 (6 bases). CDR1 is SGHAT and CDR2 is FQDESV in the germline V gene (reference sequence). The CDR3 spans 16 residues. Trimming removed 5 bases at V and 4 bases at J, with 20 bases between. CDR3 residues: CASSHRTGVGGETQYF. The CDR3 DNA is TGTGCCAGCAGCCATAGAACGGGGGTTGGAGGAGAGACCCAGTACTTC.

J is TRBJ2-3 and V is TRBV9, with a tentative D call TRBD2 (5 bases). Germline CDR1 SGDLS, CDR2 YYNGEE. The CDR3 contains 15 residues. V was shortened by 3 bases and J by 2 bases, with 13 bases between the two germline ends. The CDR3 nucleotides are TGTGCCAGCAGCGCGGGAACTCAAAACACAGATACGCAGTATTTT. It is translated as CASSAGTQNTDTQYF.

The V gene is TRBV29-1, the J gene TRBJ2-7; D possibly corresponds to TRBD1 (5 bases). There are 14 residues in the CDR3. V was pared by 0 bases and J by 3 bases, with 12 bases between. Germline V gene lookup returns CDR1 SQVTM and CDR2 ANQGSEA. CDR3: CSVEEPGISYEQYF. CDR3 coding DNA: TGCAGCGTTGAAGAACCAGGGATAAGCTACGAGCAGTACTTC.